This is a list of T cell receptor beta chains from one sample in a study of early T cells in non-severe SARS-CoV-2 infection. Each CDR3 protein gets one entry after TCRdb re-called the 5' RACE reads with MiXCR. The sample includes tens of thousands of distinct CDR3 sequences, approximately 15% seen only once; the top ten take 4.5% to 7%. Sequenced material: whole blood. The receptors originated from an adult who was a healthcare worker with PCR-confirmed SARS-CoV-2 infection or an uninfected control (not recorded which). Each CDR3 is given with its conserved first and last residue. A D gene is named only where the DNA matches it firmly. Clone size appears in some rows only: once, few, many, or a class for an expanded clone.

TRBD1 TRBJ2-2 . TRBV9 CASSRDRAPGELFF TGTGCCAGCAGCAGGGACAGGGCCCCCGGGGAGCTGTTTTTT
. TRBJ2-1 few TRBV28 CASTPATGRPYNEQFF TGTGCCAGCACCCCTGCGACAGGTCGGCCCTACAATGAGCAGTTCTTC
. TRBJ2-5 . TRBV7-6 CASSLSNTPRGAGETQYF TGTGCCAGCAGCTTATCCAATACTCCCCGTGGGGCCGGGGAGACCCAGTACTTC
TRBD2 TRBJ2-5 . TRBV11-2 CASSPPLQRLANQETQYF TGTGCCAGCAGCCCACCCCTCCAACGACTAGCCAATCAAGAGACCCAGTACTTC
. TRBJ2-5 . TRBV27 CASSLFGTLHQETQYF TGTGCCAGCAGTTTATTTGGCACCCTTCACCAAGAGACCCAGTACTTC
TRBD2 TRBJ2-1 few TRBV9 CASSVGSGSSNEQFF TGTGCCAGCAGCGTAGGTAGCGGGTCTTCTAATGAGCAGTTCTTC
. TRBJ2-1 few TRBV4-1 CASSQVRRGDNEQFF TGCGCCAGCAGCCAAGTGAGGAGGGGTGACAATGAGCAGTTCTTC
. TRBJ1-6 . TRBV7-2 CASSPHEGPLHF TGTGCCAGCAGCCCGCACGAGGGGCCCCTCCACTTT
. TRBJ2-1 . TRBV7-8 CASSVGWRVPQAGQFF TGTGCCAGCAGCGTGGGCTGGCGGGTCCCCCAAGCGGGGCAGTTCTTC
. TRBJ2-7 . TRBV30 CAWSVGASYEQYF TGTGCCTGGAGTGTAGGAGCCTCCTACGAGCAGTACTTC
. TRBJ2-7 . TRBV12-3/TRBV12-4 CASRSSGSEQYF TGTGCCAGCAGGTCCTCAGGGAGCGAGCAGTACTTC
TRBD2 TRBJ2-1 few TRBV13 CASSCLTSGSHHLNEQFF TGTGCCAGCAGCTGCCTGACTAGCGGGAGCCATCACCTCAATGAGCAGTTCTTC
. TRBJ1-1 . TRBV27 CASRLGDSEAFF TGTGCCAGCAGATTAGGGGATTCTGAAGCTTTCTTT
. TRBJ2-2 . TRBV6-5 CASSPAGPAELFF TGTGCCAGCAGTCCAGCGGGCCCGGCGGAGCTGTTTTTT
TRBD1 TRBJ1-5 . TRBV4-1 CASSHTGDQPQHF TGCGCCAGCAGCCACACAGGGGATCAGCCCCAGCATTTT
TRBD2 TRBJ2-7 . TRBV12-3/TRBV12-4 CASLSGTSYEQYF TGTGCCAGCCTTAGCGGGACGAGTTACGAGCAGTACTTC